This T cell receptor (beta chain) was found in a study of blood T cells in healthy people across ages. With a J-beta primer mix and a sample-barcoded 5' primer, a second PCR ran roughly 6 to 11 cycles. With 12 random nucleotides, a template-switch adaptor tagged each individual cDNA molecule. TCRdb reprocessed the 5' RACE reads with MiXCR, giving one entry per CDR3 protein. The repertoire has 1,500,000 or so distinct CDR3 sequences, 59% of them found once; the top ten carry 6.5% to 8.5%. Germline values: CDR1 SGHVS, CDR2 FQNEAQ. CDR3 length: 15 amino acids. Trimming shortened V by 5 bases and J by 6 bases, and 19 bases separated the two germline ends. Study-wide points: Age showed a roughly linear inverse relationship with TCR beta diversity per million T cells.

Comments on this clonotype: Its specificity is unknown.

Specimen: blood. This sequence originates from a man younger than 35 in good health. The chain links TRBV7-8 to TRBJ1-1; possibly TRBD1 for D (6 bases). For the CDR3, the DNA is TGTGCCAGCAGCCGAAACAGGGTTGGAGACGCTGAAGCTTTCTTT. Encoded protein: CASSRNRVGDAEAFF.